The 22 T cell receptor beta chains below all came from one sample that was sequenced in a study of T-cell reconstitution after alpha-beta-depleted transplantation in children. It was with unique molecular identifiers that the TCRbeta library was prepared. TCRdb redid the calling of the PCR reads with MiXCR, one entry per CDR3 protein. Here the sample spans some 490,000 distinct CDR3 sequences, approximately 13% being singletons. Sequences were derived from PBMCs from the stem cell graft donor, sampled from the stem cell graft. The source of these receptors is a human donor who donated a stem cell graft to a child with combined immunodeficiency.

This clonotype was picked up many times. CDR3 sequence: CASSPWTSYGYTF. CDR3 bases: TGCGCCAGCAGCCCGTGGACTTCCTATGGCTACACCTTC. The V and J genes are TRBV4-3 and TRBJ1-2; no reliable D call. Germline CDR1 is LGHNA and CDR2 is YSLEER. The CDR3 sequence is 13 residues long. Trimming took off 4 bases at V and 4 bases at J, with 10 bases between the two ends.

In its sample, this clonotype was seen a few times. This chain's CDR3 is CASSYRGLAAYNEQFF. CDR3 coding DNA: TGTGCCAGCAGTTACCGGGGGCTAGCGGCCTACAATGAGCAGTTCTTC. This chain uses TRBV6-2 or TRBV6-3 with TRBJ2-1, with a possible D match to TRBD2 (7 bases). Per germline, CDR1 MNHEY and CDR2 SVGEGT. With 2 bases removed from V and 2 bases from J, the gap between germline ends came to 13 bases. This CDR3 has 16 residues.

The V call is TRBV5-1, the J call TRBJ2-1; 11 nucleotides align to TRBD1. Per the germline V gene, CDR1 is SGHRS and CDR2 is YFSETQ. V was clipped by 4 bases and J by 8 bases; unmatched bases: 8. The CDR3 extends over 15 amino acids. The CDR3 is CASSLGQGAVHEQFF. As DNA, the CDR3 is TGCGCCAGCAGCCTTGGACAGGGGGCTGTTCATGAGCAGTTCTTC.

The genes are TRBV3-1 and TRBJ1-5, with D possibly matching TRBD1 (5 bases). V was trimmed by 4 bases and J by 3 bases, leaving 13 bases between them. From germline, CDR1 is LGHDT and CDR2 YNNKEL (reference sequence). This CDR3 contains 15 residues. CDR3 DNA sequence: TGTGCCAGCAGCCCGTTCGACAGACTCAATCAGCCCCAGCATTTT. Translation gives CASSPFDRLNQPQHF.

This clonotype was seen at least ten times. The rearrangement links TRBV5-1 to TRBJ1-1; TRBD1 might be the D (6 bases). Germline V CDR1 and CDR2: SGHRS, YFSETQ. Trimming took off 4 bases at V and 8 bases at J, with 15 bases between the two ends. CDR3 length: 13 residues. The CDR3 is CASSVPGTPEAFF. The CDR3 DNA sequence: TGCGCCAGCAGCGTGCCCGGGACACCAGAAGCTTTCTTT.

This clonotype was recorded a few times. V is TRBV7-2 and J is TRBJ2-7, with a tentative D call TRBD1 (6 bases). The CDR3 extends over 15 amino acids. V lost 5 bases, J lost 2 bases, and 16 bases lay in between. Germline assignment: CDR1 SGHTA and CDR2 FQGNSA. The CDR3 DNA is TGTGCCAGCAGCGCCTCCGGGACACCTGCCTACGAGCAGTACTTC. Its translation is CASSASGTPAYEQYF.

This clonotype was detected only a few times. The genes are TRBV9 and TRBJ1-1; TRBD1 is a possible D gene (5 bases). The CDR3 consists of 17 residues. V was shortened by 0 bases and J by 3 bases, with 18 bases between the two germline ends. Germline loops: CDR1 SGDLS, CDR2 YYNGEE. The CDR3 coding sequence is TGTGCCAGCAGCGTAGGGGGCTCTCGAAGGAGGGACACTGAAGCTTTCTTT. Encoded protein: CASSVGGSRRRDTEAFF.

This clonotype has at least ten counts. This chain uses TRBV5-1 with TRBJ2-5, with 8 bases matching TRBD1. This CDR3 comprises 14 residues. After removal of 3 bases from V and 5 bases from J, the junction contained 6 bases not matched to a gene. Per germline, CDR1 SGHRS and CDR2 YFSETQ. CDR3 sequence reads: CASSSQGAGETQYF. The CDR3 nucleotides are TGCGCCAGCAGCTCGCAGGGGGCTGGGGAGACCCAGTACTTC.

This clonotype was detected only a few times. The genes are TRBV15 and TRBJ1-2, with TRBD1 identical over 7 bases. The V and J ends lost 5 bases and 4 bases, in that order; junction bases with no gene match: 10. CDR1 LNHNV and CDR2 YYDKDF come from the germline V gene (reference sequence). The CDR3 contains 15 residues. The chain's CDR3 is CATSGETGNFYGYTF. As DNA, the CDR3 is TGTGCCACCAGCGGCGAGACAGGGAACTTCTATGGCTACACCTTC. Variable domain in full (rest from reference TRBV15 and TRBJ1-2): DAMVIQNPRYQVTQFGKPVTLSCSQTLNHNVMYWYQQKSSQAPKLLFHYYDKDFNNEADTPDNFQSRRPNTSFCFLDIRSPGLGDTAMYLCATSGETGNFYGYTFGSGTRLTVV.

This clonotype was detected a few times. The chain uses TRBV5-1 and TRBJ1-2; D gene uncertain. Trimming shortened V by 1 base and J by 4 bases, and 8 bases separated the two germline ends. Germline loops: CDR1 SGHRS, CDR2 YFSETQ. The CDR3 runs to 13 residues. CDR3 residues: CASSLSLLYGYTF. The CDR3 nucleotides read TGCGCCAGCAGCTTGTCACTGCTCTATGGCTACACCTTC.

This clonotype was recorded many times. The DNA of the CDR3 is TGTGCCAGCAGCTTTCCTTCGCCGGGACCCCGTGGGTCAGATACGCAGTATTTT. It is translated as CASSFPSPGPRGSDTQYF. This chain links TRBV5-6 with TRBJ2-3, with D perhaps given as TRBD1 or TRBD2 (5 bases each). The V and J ends lost 2 bases and 4 bases respectively, with 23 bases between them. The CDR3 sequence is 18 residues long. Germline values: CDR1 SGHDT, CDR2 YYEEEE. Variable domain in full (rest from reference TRBV5-6 and TRBJ2-3): DAGVTQSPTHLIKTRGQQVTLRCSPKSGHDTVSWYQQALGQGPQFIFQYYEEEERQRGNFPDRFSGHQFPNYSSELNVNALLLGDSALYLCASSFPSPGPRGSDTQYFGPGTRLTVL.

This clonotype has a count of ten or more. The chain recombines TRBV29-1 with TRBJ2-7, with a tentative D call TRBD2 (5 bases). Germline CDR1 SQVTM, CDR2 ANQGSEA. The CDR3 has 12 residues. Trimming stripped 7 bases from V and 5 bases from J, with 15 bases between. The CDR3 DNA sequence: TGCAGCGGGGTGGACTCGTCTCACGAGCAGTACTTC. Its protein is CSGVDSSHEQYF.

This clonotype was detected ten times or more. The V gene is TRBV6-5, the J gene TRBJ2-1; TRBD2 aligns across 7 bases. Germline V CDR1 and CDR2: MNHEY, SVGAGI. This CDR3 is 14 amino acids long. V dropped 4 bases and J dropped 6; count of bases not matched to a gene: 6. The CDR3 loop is CASSSAWGGNEQFF. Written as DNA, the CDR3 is TGTGCCAGCAGTTCGGCCTGGGGGGGCAATGAGCAGTTCTTC.

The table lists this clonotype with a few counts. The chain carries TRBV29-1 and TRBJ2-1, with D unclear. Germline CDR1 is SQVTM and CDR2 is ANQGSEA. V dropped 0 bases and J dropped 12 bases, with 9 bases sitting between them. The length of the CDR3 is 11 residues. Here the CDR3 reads CSVEDSLGQFF. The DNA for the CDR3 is TGCAGCGTTGAAGATTCTCTAGGGCAGTTCTTC.

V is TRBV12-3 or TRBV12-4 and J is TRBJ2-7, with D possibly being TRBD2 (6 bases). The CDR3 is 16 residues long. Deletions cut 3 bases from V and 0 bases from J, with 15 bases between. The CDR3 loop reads CASSFATGTFSYEQYF. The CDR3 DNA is TGTGCCAGCAGTTTCGCTACCGGGACTTTCTCCTACGAGCAGTACTTC.

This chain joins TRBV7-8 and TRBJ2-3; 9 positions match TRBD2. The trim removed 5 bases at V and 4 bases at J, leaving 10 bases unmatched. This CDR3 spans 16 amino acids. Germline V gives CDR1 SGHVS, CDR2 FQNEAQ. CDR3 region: CASSNRPGTSSDTQYF. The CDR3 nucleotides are TGTGCCAGCAGCAACAGACCCGGGACTAGCTCAGATACGCAGTATTTT.

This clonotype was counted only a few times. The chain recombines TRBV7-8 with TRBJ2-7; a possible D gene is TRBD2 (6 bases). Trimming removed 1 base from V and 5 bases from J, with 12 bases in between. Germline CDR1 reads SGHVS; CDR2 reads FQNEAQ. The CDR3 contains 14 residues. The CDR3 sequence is CASSLGAGSDEQYF. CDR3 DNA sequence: TGTGCCAGCAGCTTAGGTGCGGGGTCGGACGAGCAGTACTTC.

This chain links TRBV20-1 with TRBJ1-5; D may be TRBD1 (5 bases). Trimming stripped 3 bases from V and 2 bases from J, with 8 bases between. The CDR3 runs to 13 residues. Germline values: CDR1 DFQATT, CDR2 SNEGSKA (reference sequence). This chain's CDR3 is CSASTGRNQPQHF. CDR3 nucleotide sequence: TGCAGTGCTAGTACAGGACGCAATCAGCCCCAGCATTTT.

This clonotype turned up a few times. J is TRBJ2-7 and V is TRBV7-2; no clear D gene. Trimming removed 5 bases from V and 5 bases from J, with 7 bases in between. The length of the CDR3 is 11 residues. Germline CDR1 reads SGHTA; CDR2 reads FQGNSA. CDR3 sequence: CASSPVNEQYF. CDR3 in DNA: TGTGCCAGCAGCCCGGTTAACGAGCAGTACTTC.

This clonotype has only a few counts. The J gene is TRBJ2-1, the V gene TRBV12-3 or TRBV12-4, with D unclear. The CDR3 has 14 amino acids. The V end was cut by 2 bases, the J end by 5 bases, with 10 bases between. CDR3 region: CASSLLGYDNEQFF. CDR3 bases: TGTGCCAGCAGTTTATTGGGGTACGACAATGAGCAGTTCTTC.

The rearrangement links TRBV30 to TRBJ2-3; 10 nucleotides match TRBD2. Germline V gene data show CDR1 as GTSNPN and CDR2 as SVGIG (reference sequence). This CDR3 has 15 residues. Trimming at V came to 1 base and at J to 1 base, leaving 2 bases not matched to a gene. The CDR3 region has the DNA TGTGCCTGGAGTGGAGGGACTAGCGGCACAGATACGCAGTATTTT. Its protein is CAWSGGTSGTDTQYF.

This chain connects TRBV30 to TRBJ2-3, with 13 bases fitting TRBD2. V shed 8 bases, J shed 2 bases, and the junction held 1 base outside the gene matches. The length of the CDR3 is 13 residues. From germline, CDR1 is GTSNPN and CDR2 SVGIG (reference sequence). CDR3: CAGLAGATDTQYF. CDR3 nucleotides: TGTGCCGGACTAGCGGGGGCCACAGATACGCAGTATTTT.